What follows describes a single TCR beta chain. No cognate antigen has been identified for it. No much larger clonotype is one base removed from it; base qualities were not supplied. TCR beta repertoires were profiled from peripheral blood of some 13 young patients with multiple sclerosis to demonstrate the VDJtools post-analysis software. The multiple sclerosis patients were children and adolescents between roughly 6 and 17 years of age. The library was built by means of PCR. Sequenced on an Illumina HiSeq 2500. Unique molecular identifiers were incorporated into TCR beta cDNA libraries to reduce PCR and sequencing biases. Every 1 to 10 million input T cells yielded roughly 500,000 cDNA molecules, meaning each molecule approximated one T cell. The patient libraries were prepared and sequenced using the same protocol as the earlier healthy control dataset. Within a given batch, samples were prepared together, multiplexed and sequenced on the same HiSeq lane. Turning to the authors' computational methods: MIGEC was used to process the raw barcoded reads, and molecular identifier groups with only a single read were discarded before consensus assembly and CDR3 extraction. Clonotype tables were post-analysed with VDJtools, and diversity was normalized by down-sampling all datasets to the smallest sample size. Repertoire overlap clustering matched CDR3 amino acid but not nucleotide sequences to correct batch-related cross-sample contamination. Using fastp at Q25 and MiXCR, TCRdb reprocessed the public reads and kept productive beta chains. Every CDR3 protein is listed once, alongside the most common genes and DNA of its rows. None of the V and J calls come from the authors' own analysis; TCRdb made them. For this sample the table gives about 200,000 distinct CDR3 sequences, of which 29% were detected only once. The ten largest clones capture 3% to 4% of the sample.

This sample is part of a study of post-analysis software for immune sequencing data (dated by TCRdb to about 2015). Turning to the overall study: Relapsing-remitting, secondary progressive and progressive-relapsing multiple sclerosis were recorded as disease courses, and subtype annotation was lacking for some patients. A subset of samples was prepared in parallel using single-end sample barcoding, then pooled and co-amplified after Illumina adapter ligation. The patient repertoires were compared against around eleven previously published healthy control repertoires obtained from donors aged roughly 6 to 28 years.

Clipping removes 6 bases from V and 10 bases from J, with 11 as the unmatched junction base count. From its cysteine to its phenylalanine, the CDR3 spans 14 amino acids. The retained sequence is limited to the CDR3, 42 bases, with the frame set at the first base. CDR1 and CDR2 are read off the germline V gene (reference sequence) as DFQATT and SNEGSKA. On the study overall, not on this receptor specifically: The multiple sclerosis patient group was slightly younger than the control group. Significantly higher frequencies in patients than in controls were found for several TRBV segments, including TRBV5-6, TRBV5-1 and TRBV20-1. Direct clustering with F measure revealed strong co-clustering of samples prepared in the same batch, which led to a batch-effect correction. Multiple sclerosis patients had significantly lower normalized Chao1 diversity than controls, a result that suggests substantial peripheral T-cell clonal expansion.

The sequencing input was blood. The chain is assembled from TRBV20-1 and TRBJ2-5, and TRBD2 aligns with 13 junction nucleotides. The origin of this receptor is a girl aged 2-17 years with multiple sclerosis. The CDR3 region: CSAPPGTSGEYQYF. The nucleotide sequence reads as follows: TGCAGTGCCCCACCCGGGACTAGCGGGGAGTACCAGTACTTC.